One sample yielded the 30 T cell receptor beta chains listed below, sequenced in a study of early T cells in non-severe SARS-CoV-2 infection. TCRdb redid the calling of the 5' RACE reads with MiXCR, one entry per CDR3 protein. The sample yields approximately 90,000 distinct CDR3 sequences, more than 10% seen once. This material consisted of whole blood, taken at baseline. The receptors were sampled from an adult who was a healthcare worker with PCR-confirmed SARS-CoV-2 infection or an uninfected control (not recorded which).

A few counts support this clonotype. J is TRBJ1-4 and V is TRBV29-1; D might be TRBD1 (5 bases). The germline V and J ends were trimmed by 2 bases and 7 bases, with 8 bases remaining between them. Germline V CDR1 and CDR2: SQVTM, ANQGSEA. This CDR3 spans 12 amino acids. The CDR3 protein is CSVEQGSEKLFF. CDR3 bases: TGCAGCGTTGAACAGGGTTCTGAAAAACTGTTTTTT.

This clonotype was recorded a few times. The V gene is TRBV11-2, the J gene TRBJ2-7; 9 bases agree with TRBD2. Unmatched junction bases numbered 16, after V lost 7 bases and J lost 6 bases. The CDR3 runs 16 residues. The germline V gene has CDR1 SGHAT and CDR2 FQNNGV. CDR3 sequence: CASTLRFIAGVPEQYF. Written as DNA, the CDR3 is TGTGCCAGCACCCTTAGATTTATAGCGGGAGTCCCCGAGCAGTACTTC.

This clonotype was counted ten times or more. J is TRBJ1-5 and V is TRBV27, with 7 bases matching TRBD1. Germline-derived CDR1 and CDR2 are MNHEY and SMNVEV (reference sequence). The CDR3 is 15 amino acids. Trimming removed 6 bases from V and 0 bases from J; junction bases left unmatched: 5. The CDR3 reads CASRGQPHSNQPQHF. The CDR3 DNA reads as TGTGCCAGCAGGGGACAGCCCCATAGCAATCAGCCCCAGCATTTT.

A few counts support this clonotype. The V and J genes are TRBV2 and TRBJ2-7; 14 bases are shared with TRBD2. The CDR3 contains 19 residues. Germline CDR1 reads SNHLY; CDR2 reads FYNNEI. Trimming took 7 bases from V and 2 from J; bases not matched to a gene: 16. The CDR3: CASNLQGTPGLAGAYEQYF. For the CDR3, the DNA is TGTGCCAGCAACCTACAGGGCACCCCGGGACTAGCGGGAGCCTACGAGCAGTACTTC.

This clonotype was picked up a small number of times. V and J are TRBV20-1 and TRBJ2-1, with a possible D match to TRBD2 (5 bases). Trimming left V 4 bases short and J 4 bases short, with 17 bases between. CDR3 size: 15 residues. Germline V lookup: CDR1 DFQATT, CDR2 SNEGSKA (reference sequence). CDR3: CSATLDRRTYNEQFF. The CDR3 region has the DNA TGCAGTGCTACCTTAGACCGGCGGACTTACAATGAGCAGTTCTTC.

This clonotype has ten or more counts. The rearrangement links TRBV12-5 to TRBJ1-6; maybe TRBD1 (6 bases). Germline CDR1 reads LGHNT; CDR2 reads FRNRAP. CDR3 length equals 14 residues. V shed 6 bases and J shed 4 bases, with 10 bases lying between them. The CDR3 DNA reads as TGTGCTAGTGGGCCGACAGGATATAATTCACCCCTCCACTTT. This translates into CASGPTGYNSPLHF. Looking up the rest from reference TRBV12-5 and TRBJ1-6 gives the full variable domain: DARVTQTPRHKVTEMGQEVTMRCQPILGHNTVFWYRQTMMQGLELLAYFRNRAPLDDSGMPKDRFSAEMPDATLATLKIQPSEPRDSAVYFCASGPTGYNSPLHFGNGTRLTVT.

This clonotype was observed a few times. The CDR3 DNA follows: TGTGCCAGCTACAGGGGGGACTATGGCTACACCTTC. Protein sequence: CASYRGDYGYTF. V usage is TRBV27 and J usage is TRBJ1-2; TRBD1 matches at 8 bases. CDR3 length equals 12 residues. V dropped 8 bases and J dropped 3; count of bases not matched to a gene: 2. From germline, CDR1 is MNHEY and CDR2 SMNVEV (reference sequence).

The chain joins TRBV20-1 to TRBJ1-1, with unresolved D. The CDR3 is 12 residues long. Germline loops: CDR1 DFQATT, CDR2 SNEGSKA (reference sequence). The V end lost 3 bases, the J end lost 1 base, and 6 bases lay between the germline ends. CDR3 sequence reads: CSARRQNTEAFF. DNA for the CDR3: TGCAGTGCTAGGCGGCAGAACACTGAAGCTTTCTTT.

This clonotype has a count of ten or more. This chain uses TRBV20-1 with TRBJ1-2; no clear D. CDR3 length: 12 amino acids. The V gene's germline CDR1 is DFQATT and CDR2 SNEGSKA (reference sequence). Trimming pared 2 bases from V and 7 bases from J, leaving 11 bases between. CDR3 region: CSARSGGRGYTF. The CDR3 DNA follows: TGCAGTGCTAGATCGGGAGGTCGTGGCTACACCTTC.

This clonotype showed up just a few times. The CDR3 DNA reads as TGTGCCAGCAGCCTAAGCGGACTAGCGGGGGGCGGGACCCAGTACTTC. Translation: CASSLSGLAGGGTQYF. The chain links TRBV3-1 to TRBJ2-5, with 14 bases identical to TRBD2. The CDR3 has 16 residues. CDR1 and CDR2 (germline): LGHDT, YNNKEL (reference sequence). The V gene end was trimmed by 4 bases and the J gene end by 7 bases; junction bases not matched to a gene: 8.

This clonotype showed up just a few times. A read error may produce the germline difference seen at one junction end. This chain connects TRBV11-2 to TRBJ2-1; 12 nucleotides match TRBD2. Germline V gene data show CDR1 as SGHAT and CDR2 as FQNNGV. The CDR3 is 14 residues long. CDR3 bases: TGTGCCAGCAGCTTAGGACTAGCGGGAGTTCAGCAATTCTTC. The encoded protein is CASSLGLAGVQQFF.

This clonotype was observed a few times. The chain links TRBV27 to TRBJ1-1; D call uncertain. This CDR3 is built from 14 residues. Between the trimmed V and J ends, which lost 4 bases and 1 base, there was a span of 10 bases. Looked up from germline, CDR1 is MNHEY and CDR2 is SMNVEV (reference sequence). The CDR3, as DNA: TGTGCCAGCAGTTGGACCCTACAGAACACTGAAGCTTTCTTT. As protein: CASSWTLQNTEAFF.

The CDR3 bases are TGTGCCATCAGTGAGCTCGACTCCATGAACACTGAAGCTTTCTTT. Encoded protein: CAISELDSMNTEAFF. J is TRBJ1-1 and V is TRBV10-3; D remains ambiguous. Germline V lookup: CDR1 ENHRY, CDR2 SYGVKD. This CDR3 has 15 residues. Trimming removed 2 bases at V and 0 bases at J, with 10 bases between.

This clonotype has a handful of counts. V gene TRBV5-6 combines with J gene TRBJ2-7, with no clear D. Trimming removed 2 bases at V and 3 bases at J, with 12 bases between. Germline V gene sequence: CDR1 SGHDT, CDR2 YYEEEE. The CDR3 covers 14 residues. The DNA of the CDR3 is TGTGCCAGCAGCTTTCCCGGATTACTCTACGAGCAGTACTTC. This sequence encodes CASSFPGLLYEQYF. The full variable domain, completed using reference TRBV5-6 and TRBJ2-7, is DAGVTQSPTHLIKTRGQQVTLRCSPKSGHDTVSWYQQALGQGPQFIFQYYEEEERQRGNFPDRFSGHQFPNYSSELNVNALLLGDSALYLCASSFPGLLYEQYFGPGTRLTVT.

The gene calls are TRBV10-3 and TRBJ2-2; D remains unclear. This CDR3 is 15 amino acids long. Trimming cost V 0 bases and J 6 bases, with 11 bases left between them. CDR1 is ENHRY, CDR2 SYGVKD, per germline. In DNA, the CDR3 is TGTGCCATCAGTGAGTCGAACTTTGGAGCCGGGGAGCTGTTTTTT. It yields the protein CAISESNFGAGELFF.

In this sample, this clonotype turned up many times. This chain connects TRBV6-6 to TRBJ1-2; D gene ambiguous. The germline CDR1 and CDR2 sequences are MNHNY and SVGAGI (reference sequence). This CDR3 contains 16 residues. The V end was cut by 2 bases, the J end by 0 bases, with 13 bases between. The CDR3 reads CASSYTPAETNYGYTF. In DNA form, the CDR3 reads TGTGCCAGCAGTTACACCCCGGCGGAGACTAACTATGGCTACACCTTC.

The CDR3 reads CASSLSADYGYTF. The CDR3, as DNA: TGCGCCAGCAGCTTGAGTGCGGACTATGGCTACACCTTC. The rearrangement uses TRBV5-1 and TRBJ1-2; D not certain. Trimming removed 1 base from V and 3 bases from J, with 7 bases in between. This CDR3 is 13 amino acids long. Germline values: CDR1 SGHRS, CDR2 YFSETQ.

This clonotype has more than one count but fewer than ten. The genes are TRBV18 and TRBJ2-5; D not certain. Trimming removed 2 bases from V and 1 base from J, with 8 bases in between. This CDR3 is 14 amino acids long. CDR1 KGHSH and CDR2 LQKENI come from the germline V gene. As DNA, the CDR3 is TGTGCCAGCTCACCAACTGCGGTCCAAGAGACCCAGTACTTC. This translates into CASSPTAVQETQYF.

A few counts support this clonotype. This chain links TRBV7-9 with TRBJ1-1; D is uncertain. V lost 6 bases and J 4 bases, leaving 6 bases between the germline ends. The germline gives CDR1 SEHNR, CDR2 FQNEAQ (reference sequence). There are 11 residues in the CDR3. CDR3 loop: CASRPATEAFF. CDR3 nucleotides: TGTGCCAGCAGACCCGCCACTGAAGCTTTCTTT.

This clonotype was picked up a small number of times. CDR3 nucleotide sequence: TGTGCCAGCTCACCACCTCCGGGGACGAACTATGGCTACACCTTC. Translated: CASSPPPGTNYGYTF. The genes are TRBV18 and TRBJ1-2; the D gene is possibly TRBD1 (5 bases). The V end lost 0 bases, the J end lost 2 bases, and 10 bases lay between the germline ends. CDR1 is KGHSH and CDR2 is LQKENI in the germline V gene. The CDR3 spans 15 residues.

This clonotype was seen a handful of times. V and J are TRBV20-1 and TRBJ2-1, with 10 positions matching TRBD2. Per the germline V gene, CDR1 is DFQATT and CDR2 is SNEGSKA (reference sequence). V lost 6 bases and J lost 9; bases outside the gene matches: 11. The CDR3 is 14 amino acids. CDR3 nucleotides: TGCAGTGCCAAGGCTAGCGGGAGTGTAGGTGAGCAGTTCTTC. Its protein is CSAKASGSVGEQFF.

J is TRBJ1-1 and V is TRBV20-1; D is ambiguous. The CDR3 is 14 amino acids. Germline V CDR1 and CDR2: DFQATT, SNEGSKA (reference sequence). V was shortened by 5 bases and J by 2 bases, with 15 bases between the two germline ends. The CDR3 DNA reads TGCAGTGCTCCTTTCGAGCTACCAAACACTGAAGCTTTCTTT. Protein product: CSAPFELPNTEAFF.

This clonotype was seen ten or more times. The DNA for the CDR3 is TGCGCCAGCAGCGTCGAAGCGCCCTCGAACACCGGGGAGCTGTTTTTT. Translation gives CASSVEAPSNTGELFF. The rearrangement links TRBV5-1 to TRBJ2-2; no clear D. This CDR3 contains 16 residues. V lost 4 bases and J lost 0, with 13 bases in between. Germline-derived CDR1 and CDR2 are SGHRS and YFSETQ.

The V gene is TRBV20-1, the J gene TRBJ1-2, with D maybe TRBD1 (5 bases). This CDR3 has 14 amino acids. Germline CDR1 and CDR2: DFQATT and SNEGSKA (reference sequence). Trimming cost V 0 bases and J 8 bases, with 16 bases left between them. The CDR3 DNA reads as TGCAGTGCTAGAGACGGCAGGCACTCAGGGGGCTACACCTTC. This encodes CSARDGRHSGGYTF.

The chain carries TRBV3-2 and TRBJ1-2; the table assigns TRBD1, which was not confirmed against the DNA. TRBV3-2 is tagged as a pseudogene. This CDR3 region has 15 residues. The CDR3 region has the DNA TGTGCCAGCAGCCAAGATGCAGGGGCCAGCTATGGCTACACCTTC. Protein: CASSQDAGASYGYTF.

In the case of this clonotype: This may stem from a read error, because a much larger clone lies one nucleotide away. The chain combines TRBV7-9 with TRBJ2-4, with unresolved D. This CDR3 is built from 15 residues. The germline V gene has CDR1 SEHNR and CDR2 FQNEAQ (reference sequence). CDR3 protein: CTSSPAVGAKNIQYF. The CDR3 region has the DNA TGTACCAGCAGCCCCGCTGTTGGGGCCAAAAACATTCAGTACTTC.

This clonotype was observed at least ten times. The CDR3: CASSETPLFLQANEQFF. The DNA of the CDR3 is TGTGCCAGCAGCGAGACCCCACTTTTCCTCCAAGCCAATGAGCAGTTCTTC. The chain links TRBV3-1 to TRBJ2-1, with D hard to call. V lost 5 bases, J lost 6 bases, and 23 bases lay in between. The CDR3 length is 17 residues. Per the germline V gene, CDR1 is LGHDT and CDR2 is YNNKEL (reference sequence).

This clonotype was counted between two and nine times. The rearrangement uses TRBV11-3 and TRBJ1-4; 7 bases are shared with TRBD1. Germline V gene sequence: CDR1 SGHNT, CDR2 YENEEA. The CDR3 spans 15 residues. V shed 7 bases, J shed 7 bases, and the junction held 12 bases outside the gene matches. The CDR3 coding sequence is TGTGCCAGCACAATAAGACAGGGAGAGGCTGAAAAACTGTTTTTT. It translates to CASTIRQGEAEKLFF.

This clonotype was detected only a few times. The V gene is TRBV6-1, the J gene TRBJ1-2; D is undetermined. The V end was cut by 2 bases, the J end by 0 bases, with 13 bases between. The CDR3 runs to 16 residues. Per germline, CDR1 MNHNS and CDR2 SASEGT. CDR3 loop: CASSEYPVHTNYGYTF. As DNA, the CDR3 is TGTGCCAGCAGTGAATACCCGGTCCATACTAACTATGGCTACACCTTC.

This clonotype was seen at least ten times. The chain joins TRBV12-3 or TRBV12-4 to TRBJ2-1; TRBD2 might be the D (5 bases). The V and J ends lost 6 bases and 12 bases respectively, with 24 bases between them. CDR3 length: 15 residues. CDR3: CASSKRSKNNDGQFF. In DNA, the CDR3 is TGTGCCAGCAGCAAGCGGAGTAAGAACAATGATGGGCAGTTCTTC.